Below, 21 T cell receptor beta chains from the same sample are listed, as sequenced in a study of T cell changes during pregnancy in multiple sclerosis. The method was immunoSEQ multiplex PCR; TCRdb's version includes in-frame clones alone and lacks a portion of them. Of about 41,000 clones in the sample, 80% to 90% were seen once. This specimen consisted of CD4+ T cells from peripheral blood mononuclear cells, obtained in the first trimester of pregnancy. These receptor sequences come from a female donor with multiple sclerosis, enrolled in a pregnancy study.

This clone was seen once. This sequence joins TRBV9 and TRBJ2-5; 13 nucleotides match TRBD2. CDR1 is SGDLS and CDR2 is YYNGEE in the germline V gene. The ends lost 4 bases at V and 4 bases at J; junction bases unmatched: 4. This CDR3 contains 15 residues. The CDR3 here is CASSRGLAGVETQYF. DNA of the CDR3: TGTGCCAGCAGCCGCGGACTAGCGGGAGTAGAGACCCAGTACTTC.

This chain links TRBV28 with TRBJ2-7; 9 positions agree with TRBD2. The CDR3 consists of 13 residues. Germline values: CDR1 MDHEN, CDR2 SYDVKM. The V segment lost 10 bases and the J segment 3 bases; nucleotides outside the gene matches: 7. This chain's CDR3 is CATAGGTRYEQYF. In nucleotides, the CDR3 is TGTGCCACCGCGGGGGGGACCCGCTACGAGCAGTACTTC.

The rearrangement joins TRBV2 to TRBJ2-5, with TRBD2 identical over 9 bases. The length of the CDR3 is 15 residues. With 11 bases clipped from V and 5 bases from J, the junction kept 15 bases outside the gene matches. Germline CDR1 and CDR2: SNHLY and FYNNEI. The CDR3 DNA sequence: TGTGCCTCCGCGGGGCTAGCGGGAAACAGGGAGACCCAGTACTTC. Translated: CASAGLAGNRETQYF. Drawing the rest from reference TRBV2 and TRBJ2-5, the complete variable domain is EPEVTQTPSHQVTQMGQEVILRCVPISNHLYFYWYRQILGQKVEFLVSFYNNEISEKSEIFDDQFSVERPDGSNFTLKIRSTKLEDSAMYFCASAGLAGNRETQYFGPGTRLLVL.

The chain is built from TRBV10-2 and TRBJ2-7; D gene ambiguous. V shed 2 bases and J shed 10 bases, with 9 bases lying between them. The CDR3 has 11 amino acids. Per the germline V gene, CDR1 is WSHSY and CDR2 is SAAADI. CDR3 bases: TGCGCCAGCAGTGAGATCGCTACCCAGTACTTC. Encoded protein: CASSEIATQYF.

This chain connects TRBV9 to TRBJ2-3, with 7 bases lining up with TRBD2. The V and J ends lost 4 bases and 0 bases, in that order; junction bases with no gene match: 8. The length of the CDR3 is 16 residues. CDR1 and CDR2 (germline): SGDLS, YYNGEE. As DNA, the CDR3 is TGTGCCAGCAGCCGCGGGGGATTCACAAGCACAGATACGCAGTATTTT. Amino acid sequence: CASSRGGFTSTDTQYF.

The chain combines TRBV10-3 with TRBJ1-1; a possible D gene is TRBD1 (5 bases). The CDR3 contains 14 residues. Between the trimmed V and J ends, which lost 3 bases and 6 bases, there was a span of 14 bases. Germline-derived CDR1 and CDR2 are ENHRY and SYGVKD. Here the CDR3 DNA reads TGTGCCATCAGTGACCGGGGGGGGAGGGCTGAAGCTTTCTTT. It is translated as CAISDRGGRAEAFF.

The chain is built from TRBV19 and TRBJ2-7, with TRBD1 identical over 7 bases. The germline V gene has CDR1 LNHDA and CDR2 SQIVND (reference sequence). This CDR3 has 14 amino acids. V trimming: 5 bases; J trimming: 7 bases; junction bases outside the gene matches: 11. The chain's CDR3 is CASSPRGTLQEQYF. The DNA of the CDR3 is TGTGCCAGTAGTCCCAGGGGGACACTACAGGAGCAGTACTTC.

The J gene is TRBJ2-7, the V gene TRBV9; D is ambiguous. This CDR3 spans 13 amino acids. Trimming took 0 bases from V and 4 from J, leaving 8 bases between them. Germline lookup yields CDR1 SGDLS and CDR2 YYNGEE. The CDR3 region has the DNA TGTGCCAGCAGCGTAGATCCCCATTACGAGCAGTACTTC. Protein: CASSVDPHYEQYF.

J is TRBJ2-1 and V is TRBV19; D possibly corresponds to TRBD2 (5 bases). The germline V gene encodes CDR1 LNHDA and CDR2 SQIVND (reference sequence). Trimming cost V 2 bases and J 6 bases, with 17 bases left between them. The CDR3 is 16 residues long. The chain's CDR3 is CASSISLIGGSNEQFF. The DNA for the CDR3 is TGTGCCAGTAGTATATCGTTAATAGGCGGGTCCAATGAGCAGTTCTTC.

CDR3: CASSRSAGGTGELFF. The CDR3 DNA sequence: TGCGCCAGCAGCCGATCGGCAGGTGGCACCGGGGAGCTGTTTTTT. This sequence joins TRBV4-3 and TRBJ2-2; no clear D gene. V lost 4 bases and J 4 bases, leaving 13 bases between the germline ends. This CDR3 has 15 amino acids. Germline CDR1 reads LGHNA; CDR2 reads YSLEER.

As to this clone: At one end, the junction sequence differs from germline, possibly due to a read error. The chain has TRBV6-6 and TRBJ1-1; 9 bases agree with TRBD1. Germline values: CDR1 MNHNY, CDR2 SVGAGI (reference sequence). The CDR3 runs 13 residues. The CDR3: CASRTSTGGEAFF. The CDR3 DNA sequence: TGCGCCAGCAGGACATCGACAGGGGGTGAAGCTTTCTTT.

In DNA, the CDR3 is TGCGCCAGCAGCAAGATTCAGGGGCACCTTCTCTACGAGCAGTACTTC. Residues: CASSKIQGHLLYEQYF. This sequence joins TRBV5-1 and TRBJ2-7, with D perhaps matching TRBD1 (6 bases). The CDR3 loop spans 16 amino acids. V was cut by 4 bases and J by 3 bases, with 20 bases left in between. CDR1 and CDR2 (germline): SGHRS, YFSETQ.

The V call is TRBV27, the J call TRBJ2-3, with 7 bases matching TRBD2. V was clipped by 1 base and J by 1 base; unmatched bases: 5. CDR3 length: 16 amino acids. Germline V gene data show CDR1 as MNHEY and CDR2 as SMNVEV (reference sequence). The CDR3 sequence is CASSLFAGVGTDTQYF. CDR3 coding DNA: TGTGCCAGCAGTTTATTTGCGGGAGTGGGCACAGATACGCAGTATTTT.

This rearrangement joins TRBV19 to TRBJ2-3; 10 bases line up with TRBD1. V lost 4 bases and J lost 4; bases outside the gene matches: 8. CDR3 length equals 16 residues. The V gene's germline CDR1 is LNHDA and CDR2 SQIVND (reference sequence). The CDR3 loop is CASSTGQGIFADTQYF. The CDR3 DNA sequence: TGTGCCAGTAGTACGGGACAGGGGATTTTCGCAGATACGCAGTATTTT.

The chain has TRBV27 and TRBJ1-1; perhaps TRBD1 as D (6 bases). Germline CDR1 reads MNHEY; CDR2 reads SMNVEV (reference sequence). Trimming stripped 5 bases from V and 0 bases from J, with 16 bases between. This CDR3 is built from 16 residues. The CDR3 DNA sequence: TGTGCCAGCAGTCTAGGGACACCAAGCATGAACACTGAAGCTTTCTTT. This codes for CASSLGTPSMNTEAFF.

The CDR3 region has the DNA TGCGCCAGCAGCGTCGACAGGGGAGGCGCAGCTTTCTTT. Translated: CASSVDRGGAAFF. The J gene is TRBJ1-1, the V gene TRBV5-1; 8 nucleotides agree with TRBD1. In germline, CDR1 is SGHRS, CDR2 YFSETQ. The ends lost 4 bases at V and 10 bases at J; junction bases unmatched: 9. There are 13 residues in the CDR3. Together with reference TRBV5-1 and TRBJ1-1, the CDR3 gives the full variable domain: KAGVTQTPRYLIKTRGQQVTLSCSPISGHRSVSWYQQTPGQGLQFLFEYFSETQRNKGNFPGRFSGRQFSNSRSEMNVSTLELGDSALYLCASSVDRGGAAFFGQGTRLTVV.

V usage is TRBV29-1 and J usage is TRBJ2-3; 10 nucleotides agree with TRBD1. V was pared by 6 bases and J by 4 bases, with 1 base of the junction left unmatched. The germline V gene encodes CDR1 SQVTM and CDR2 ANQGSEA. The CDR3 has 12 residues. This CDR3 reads CSVTGGPDTQYF. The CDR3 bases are TGCAGCGTGACAGGGGGCCCAGATACGCAGTATTTT.

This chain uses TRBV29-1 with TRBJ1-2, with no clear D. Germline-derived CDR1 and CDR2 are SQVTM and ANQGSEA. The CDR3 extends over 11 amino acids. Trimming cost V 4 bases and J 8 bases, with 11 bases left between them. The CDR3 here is CSVVGVSGYTF. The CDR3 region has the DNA TGCAGCGTTGTCGGGGTCAGCGGCTACACCTTC.

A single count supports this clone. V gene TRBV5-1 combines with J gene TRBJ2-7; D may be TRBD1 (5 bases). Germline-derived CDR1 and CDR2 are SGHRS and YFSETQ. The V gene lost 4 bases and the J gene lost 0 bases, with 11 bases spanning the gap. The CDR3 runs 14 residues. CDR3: CASSERQSSYEQYF. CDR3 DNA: TGCGCCAGCAGCGAACGACAGAGCTCCTACGAGCAGTACTTC.

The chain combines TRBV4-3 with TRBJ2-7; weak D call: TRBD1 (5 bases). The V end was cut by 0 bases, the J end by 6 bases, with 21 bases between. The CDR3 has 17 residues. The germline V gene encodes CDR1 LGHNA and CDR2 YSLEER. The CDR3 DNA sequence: TGCGCCAGCAGCCAAGATCTTCAAAGGCAGGGTCTTCCCGAGCAGTACTTC. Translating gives CASSQDLQRQGLPEQYF.

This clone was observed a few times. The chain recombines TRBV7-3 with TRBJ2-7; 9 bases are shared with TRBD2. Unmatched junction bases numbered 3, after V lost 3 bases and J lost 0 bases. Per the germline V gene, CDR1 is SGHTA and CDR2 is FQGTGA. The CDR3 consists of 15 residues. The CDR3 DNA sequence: TGTGCCAGCAGCTTGACTAGCGGAATCTCCTACGAGCAGTACTTC. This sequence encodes CASSLTSGISYEQYF.